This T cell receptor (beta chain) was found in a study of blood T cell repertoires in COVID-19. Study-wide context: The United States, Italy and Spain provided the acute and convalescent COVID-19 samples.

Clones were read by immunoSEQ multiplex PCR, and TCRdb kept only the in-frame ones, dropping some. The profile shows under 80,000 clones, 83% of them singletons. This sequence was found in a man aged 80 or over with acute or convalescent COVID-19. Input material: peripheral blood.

The CDR3 DNA follows: TGTGCCAGCAGTTTTTTGTATATGAGCGAAACAATGAACACTGAAGCTTTCTTT. Translating it yields CASSFLYMSETMNTEAFF. V gene TRBV28 combines with J gene TRBJ1-1; D gene unclear. The CDR3 runs 18 residues. Deletions cut 3 bases from V and 0 bases from J, with 20 bases between. Germline CDR1 is MDHEN and CDR2 is SYDVKM.